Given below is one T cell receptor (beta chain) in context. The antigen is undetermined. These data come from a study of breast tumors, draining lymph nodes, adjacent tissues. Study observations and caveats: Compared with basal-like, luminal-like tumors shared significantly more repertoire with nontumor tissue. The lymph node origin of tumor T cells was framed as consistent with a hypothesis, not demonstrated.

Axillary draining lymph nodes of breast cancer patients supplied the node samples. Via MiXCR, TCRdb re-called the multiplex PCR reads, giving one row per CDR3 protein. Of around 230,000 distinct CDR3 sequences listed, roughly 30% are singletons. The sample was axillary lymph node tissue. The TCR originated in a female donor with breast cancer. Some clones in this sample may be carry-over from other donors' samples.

CDR3 in DNA: TGTGCCAGTACAGTGACAGGGTGGGAAGAGACCCAGTACTTC. Translated, it gives CASTVTGWEETQYF. The chain is built from TRBV19 and TRBJ2-5, with 7 bases identical to TRBD1. J lost 3 bases, V lost 7 bases, and 8 bases had no gene match. CDR3 length equals 14 residues. Per the germline V gene, CDR1 is LNHDA and CDR2 is SQIVND (reference sequence).